The rows below give T cell receptor beta chains drawn from one sample of a study of shared clonotypes between healthy human individuals. Profiled with immunoSEQ multiplex PCR; TCRdb holds only in-frame clones, not every one. This sample has about 2.1 million clones; under 95% occur once, and the top ten carry 1.5% to 2%. Sequenced input: naive CD8+ T cells from PBMCs. The receptors originated from a man younger than 35 in good health. Some clones in this sample may be carry-over from other donors' samples. The CDR3 runs from the conserved cysteine through the conserved F or W. The order of the fields is clone size, D gene, J gene, V gene, CDR3 protein, CDR3 DNA. The D gene is left open where the match is weak. Size is stated for part of the rows, as once, few or many counts, or as a class when the clone is expanded.

clone size: .; D gene: TRBD1; J gene: TRBJ1-1; V gene: TRBV18; CDR3 protein: CASSPRDSRRYTEAFF; CDR3 DNA: TGTGCCAGCTCACCCAGGGACAGCAGGAGGTACACTGAAGCTTTCTTT
clone size: .; D gene: .; J gene: TRBJ2-7; V gene: TRBV7-9; CDR3 protein: CASSSPGLGPLEQYF; CDR3 DNA: TGTGCCAGCAGCTCCCCGGGACTCGGCCCTCTCGAGCAGTACTTC
clone size: .; D gene: .; J gene: TRBJ2-7; V gene: TRBV7-2; CDR3 protein: CASSLDGALAVTYEQYF; CDR3 DNA: TGTGCCAGCAGCTTAGATGGGGCGCTGGCGGTGACCTACGAGCAGTACTTC
clone size: .; D gene: .; J gene: TRBJ1-5; V gene: TRBV16; CDR3 protein: CASSQGTRNQPQHF; CDR3 DNA: TGTGCCAGCAGCCAAGGAACCCGCAATCAGCCCCAGCATTTT
clone size: .; D gene: TRBD2; J gene: TRBJ2-7; V gene: TRBV27; CDR3 protein: CASSFDPPGGTYEQYF; CDR3 DNA: TGTGCCAGCAGTTTCGACCCCCCGGGGGGAACCTACGAGCAGTACTTC
clone size: once; D gene: TRBD1; J gene: TRBJ2-3; V gene: TRBV9; CDR3 protein: CASSVAARQGANTDTQYF; CDR3 DNA: TGTGCCAGCAGCGTAGCTGCGAGACAGGGGGCTAACACAGATACGCAGTATTTT
clone size: .; D gene: .; J gene: TRBJ2-7; V gene: TRBV5-5; CDR3 protein: CASSNEADPSYEQYF; CDR3 DNA: TGTGCCAGCAGCAATGAGGCGGACCCCTCCTACGAGCAGTACTTC
clone size: .; D gene: .; J gene: TRBJ1-3; V gene: TRBV15; CDR3 protein: CATSRGKIGIGNTIYF; CDR3 DNA: TGTGCCACCAGCAGAGGCAAAATCGGGATCGGAAACACCATATATTTT
clone size: once; D gene: .; J gene: TRBJ2-7; V gene: TRBV28; CDR3 protein: CASSLEGERYEQYF; CDR3 DNA: TGTGCCAGCAGTTTGGAGGGGGAGAGGTACGAGCAGTACTTC
clone size: .; D gene: TRBD1; J gene: TRBJ2-1; V gene: TRBV5-1; CDR3 protein: CASSWTGSGDEQFF; CDR3 DNA: TGCGCCAGCAGCTGGACAGGGAGTGGGGATGAGCAGTTCTTC
clone size: .; D gene: .; J gene: TRBJ2-2; V gene: TRBV29-1; CDR3 protein: CSAAGTGELFF; CDR3 DNA: TGCAGCGCTGCGGGCACCGGGGAGCTGTTTTTT
clone size: .; D gene: .; J gene: TRBJ2-3; V gene: TRBV2; CDR3 protein: CASSEALGPSTGTDTQYF; CDR3 DNA: TGTGCCAGCAGTGAAGCGCTAGGGCCATCCACTGGCACAGATACGCAGTATTTT
clone size: .; D gene: TRBD2; J gene: TRBJ2-7; V gene: TRBV7-9; CDR3 protein: CASSGGSYEQYF; CDR3 DNA: TGTGCCAGCTCGGGAGGATCCTACGAGCAGTACTTC
clone size: .; D gene: TRBD1; J gene: TRBJ2-2; V gene: TRBV12-5; CDR3 protein: CASGLVRGQGGPTGELFF; CDR3 DNA: TGTGCTAGTGGTTTGGTACGAGGACAGGGGGGGCCCACCGGGGAGCTGTTTTTT
clone size: .; D gene: .; J gene: TRBJ2-2; V gene: TRBV7-2; CDR3 protein: CASSLLSATGELFF; CDR3 DNA: TGTGCCAGCAGCTTGTTGTCTGCCACCGGGGAGCTGTTTTTT
clone size: once; D gene: .; J gene: TRBJ2-3; V gene: TRBV4-3; CDR3 protein: CASRPRLSGSSTDTQYF; CDR3 DNA: TGCGCCAGCAGGCCAAGACTTTCCGGGTCCAGCACAGATACGCAGTATTTT
clone size: .; D gene: TRBD2; J gene: TRBJ2-7; V gene: TRBV27; CDR3 protein: CASSLHAGGGETSGLYEQYF; CDR3 DNA: TGTGCCAGCAGTTTACATGCAGGGGGCGGGGAGACTAGCGGGTTGTACGAGCAGTACTTC
clone size: .; D gene: TRBD2; J gene: TRBJ2-1; V gene: TRBV28; CDR3 protein: CASTDGLAGYNEQFF; CDR3 DNA: TGTGCCAGCACCGACGGACTAGCGGGATACAATGAGCAGTTCTTC
clone size: .; D gene: .; J gene: TRBJ2-2; V gene: TRBV7-3; CDR3 protein: CASSPPTGPGELFF; CDR3 DNA: TGTGCCAGCAGCCCCCCGACGGGCCCCGGGGAGCTGTTTTTT
clone size: .; D gene: .; J gene: TRBJ1-4; V gene: TRBV11-2; CDR3 protein: CASSLWPVNEKLFF; CDR3 DNA: TGTGCCAGCAGCTTATGGCCGGTTAATGAAAAACTGTTTTTT
clone size: once; D gene: .; J gene: TRBJ2-7; V gene: TRBV19; CDR3 protein: CASSITGGETYEQYF; CDR3 DNA: TGTGCCAGTAGTATCACAGGTGGGGAGACTTACGAGCAGTACTTC
clone size: .; D gene: .; J gene: TRBJ1-2; V gene: TRBV10-3; CDR3 protein: CAISESFLEGYTF; CDR3 DNA: TGTGCCATCAGTGAGTCGTTCTTGGAAGGCTACACCTTC
clone size: .; D gene: TRBD2; J gene: TRBJ2-1; V gene: TRBV5-6; CDR3 protein: CASSPGTSFNEQFF; CDR3 DNA: TGTGCCAGCAGCCCCGGGACTAGCTTCAATGAGCAGTTCTTC